This TCR beta chain was recorded in a study of blood T cell repertoires in COVID-19. Background on the study: The samples span acute and convalescent COVID-19 from the United States, Italy and Spain. Sources were T cells, B-cell-depleted T cells, or PBMCs; the material itself was cDNA or gDNA.

Per the original data handling: Reference gene primers were amplified, and this amplification served to estimate nucleated cell counts. Profiled with immunoSEQ multiplex PCR; TCRdb holds only in-frame clones, not every one. V and J calls and clone size are copied from that table; D and trimming were computed from the DNA. The table includes about 78,000 clones, over 75% detected once. V dropped 7 bases and J dropped 1 base, with 14 bases sitting between them. CDR3 length: 14 residues. In germline, CDR1 is MNHEY, CDR2 SVGEGT. This chain connects TRBV6-2 or TRBV6-3 to TRBJ2-7; TRBD2 is a possible D gene (6 bases). The TCR originated in a human donor in a cohort sampled during active COVID-19. Specimen: peripheral blood. DNA of the CDR3: TGTGCCAGCACCCCACTAGCAGGGTCCTACGAGCAGTACTTC. This sequence encodes CASTPLAGSYEQYF.